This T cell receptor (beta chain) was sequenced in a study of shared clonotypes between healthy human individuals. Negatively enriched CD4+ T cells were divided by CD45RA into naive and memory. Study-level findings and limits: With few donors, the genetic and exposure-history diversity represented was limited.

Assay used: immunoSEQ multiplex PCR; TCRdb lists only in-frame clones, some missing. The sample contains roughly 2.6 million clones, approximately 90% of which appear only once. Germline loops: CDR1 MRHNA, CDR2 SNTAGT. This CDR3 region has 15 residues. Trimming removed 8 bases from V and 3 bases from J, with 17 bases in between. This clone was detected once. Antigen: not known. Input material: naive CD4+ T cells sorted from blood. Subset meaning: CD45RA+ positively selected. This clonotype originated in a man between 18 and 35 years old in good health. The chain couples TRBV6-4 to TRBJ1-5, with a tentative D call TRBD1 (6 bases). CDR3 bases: TGTGCCAGCCGAACAGTGGACAGTCCCAATCAGCCCCAGCATTTT. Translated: CASRTVDSPNQPQHF.